The T cell receptor (beta chain) under discussion was sequenced for a study of spatial heterogeneity in lung cancer. Overall study results and limits: Ubiquitous expanded tumor TCRs showed up in blood more at resection than follow-up.

This clonotype has at least ten counts. Its specificity is unknown. TCRdb used MiXCR to reprocess the 5' RACE reads, holding one entry per CDR3 protein. The sample shows roughly 21,000 distinct CDR3 sequences, about 3.5% of them seen only once. Documented time point: sample taken at primary tumor resection. Donation came from 70 or so patients with untreated early-stage non-small cell lung cancer. Whole RNA came from tumor, nontumor lung or frozen PBMC and was sequenced without being sorted. Germline trimming cut 1 base from V and 2 bases from J; bases unmatched to any gene: 4. Germline V gene data show CDR1 as LNHDA and CDR2 as SQIVND (reference sequence). CDR3 length equals 16 residues.

The TCR sequence derives from a female donor with early-stage non-small cell lung cancer. The source was PBMCs, collected at surgery. This chain joins TRBV19 and TRBJ2-3; TRBD2 agrees at 9 bases. The CDR3 loop is CASSIGLADFTDTQYF. The CDR3 nucleotides are TGTGCCAGTAGTATAGGACTAGCGGATTTCACAGATACGCAGTATTTT.